Following are 21 T cell receptor beta chains from one sample sequenced in a study of response to subunit inactivated influenza vaccine. TCRdb reprocessed the RT-PCR reads via MiXCR and lists one record per CDR3 protein. The sample has under 800,000 distinct CDR3 sequences, about 14% seen once; the top ten hold 6% to 8%. This specimen consisted of PBMCs from blood, obtained around 14 days before vaccination. These receptors were collected from a man aged 50 to 60 who received an inactivated influenza vaccine.

The chain couples TRBV7-9 to TRBJ1-1; D call uncertain. Germline CDR1 SEHNR, CDR2 FQNEAQ (reference sequence). V lost 2 bases and J 8 bases, leaving 6 bases between the germline ends. The CDR3 sequence is 11 residues long. CDR3 amino acids: CASSLLVEAFF. CDR3 nucleotide sequence: TGTGCCAGCAGCTTATTGGTGGAAGCTTTCTTT.

This clonotype was seen only a few times. The CDR3 loop is CSASALQRAGNTIYF. CDR3 bases: TGCAGTGCTAGCGCCCTCCAGAGGGCTGGAAACACCATATATTTT. The chain combines TRBV20-1 with TRBJ1-3; D ambiguous. This CDR3 has 15 residues. Germline V lookup: CDR1 DFQATT, CDR2 SNEGSKA (reference sequence). Trimming took off 3 bases at V and 2 bases at J, with 14 bases between the two ends.

The chain uses TRBV7-8 and TRBJ1-5, with D uncertain. The CDR3 loop spans 19 amino acids. Deletions cut 5 bases from V and 1 base from J, with 24 bases between. CDR1 SGHVS and CDR2 FQNEAQ come from the germline V gene. This chain's CDR3 is CASSPWILTGIWSNQPQHF. In DNA, the CDR3 is TGTGCCAGCAGCCCGTGGATCCTAACGGGCATCTGGAGCAATCAGCCCCAGCATTTT.

In its sample, this clonotype was seen a few times. The chain joins TRBV27 to TRBJ2-5; no clear D. Trimming pared 0 bases from V and 2 bases from J, leaving 10 bases between. Germline loops: CDR1 MNHEY, CDR2 SMNVEV (reference sequence). The CDR3 runs to 15 residues. In nucleotides, the CDR3 is TGTGCCAGCAGTTTATCGATCGCCTTGCAAGAGACCCAGTACTTC. Its protein product is CASSLSIALQETQYF.

The chain recombines TRBV24-1 with TRBJ2-2; 12 nucleotides line up with TRBD1. Germline lookup yields CDR1 KGHDR and CDR2 SFDVKD. The V gene end was trimmed by 7 bases and the J gene end by 6 bases; junction bases not matched to a gene: 2. The CDR3 sequence is 14 residues long. CDR3 nucleotides: TGTGCCACCAGCGGGACAGGGGGCCCCGGGGAGCTGTTTTTT. Its protein product is CATSGTGGPGELFF.

This chain uses TRBV11-2 with TRBJ1-3; maybe TRBD1 (5 bases). V was trimmed by 5 bases and J by 0 bases, leaving 11 bases between them. From germline, CDR1 is SGHAT and CDR2 FQNNGV. The CDR3 runs 15 residues. Here the CDR3 reads CASSLMGLSGNTIYF. The DNA of the CDR3 is TGTGCCAGCAGCCTTATGGGGCTCTCTGGAAACACCATATATTTT.

This clonotype was seen more than once but under ten times. J is TRBJ2-1 and V is TRBV29-1; a possible D gene is TRBD2 (7 bases). The V gene's germline CDR1 is SQVTM and CDR2 ANQGSEA. This CDR3 is built from 13 residues. Trimming took off 4 bases at V and 8 bases at J, with 15 bases between the two ends. This CDR3 reads CSVVGGLNYEQFF. DNA for the CDR3: TGCAGCGTTGTGGGGGGGCTAAACTATGAGCAGTTCTTC.

The chain has TRBV11-2 and TRBJ2-3, with 10 bases that match TRBD2. In germline, CDR1 is SGHAT, CDR2 FQNNGV. V trimming: 0 bases; J trimming: 2 bases; junction bases outside the gene matches: 5. This CDR3 is 17 amino acids long. CDR3 in DNA: TGTGCCAGCAGCTTAGACCTAGCGGGGGCCCACACAGATACGCAGTATTTT. Residues: CASSLDLAGAHTDTQYF.

This clonotype was found a few times. The chain employs TRBV28 and TRBJ2-2; a possible D gene is TRBD2 (5 bases). CDR1 and CDR2 (germline): MDHEN, SYDVKM. Trimming stripped 3 bases from V and 8 bases from J, with 13 bases between. This CDR3 contains 14 residues. The CDR3 spells CASSLRAPSGELFF. In DNA form, the CDR3 reads TGTGCCAGCAGTTTGAGGGCCCCTTCGGGGGAGCTGTTTTTT.

A few counts support this clonotype. One end of the junction is discordant with germline, which a read error may explain. This rearrangement joins TRBV14 to TRBJ2-7; 13 bases agree with TRBD2. Germline V gene lookup returns CDR1 SGHDN and CDR2 FVKESK. The CDR3 covers 16 residues. This CDR3 reads CASSEEGLAGAYEQYF. The CDR3, as DNA: TGTGCCAGCAGCGAAGAAGGACTAGCGGGGGCCTACGAGCAGTACTTC.

This clonotype was counted between two and nine times. The chain uses TRBV20-1 and TRBJ2-4; 10 bases fit TRBD2. J was trimmed by 5 bases and V by 3 bases; bases with no gene match: 16. The CDR3 is made up of 18 amino acids. Germline V gene lookup returns CDR1 DFQATT and CDR2 SNEGSKA (reference sequence). CDR3 bases: TGCAGTGCTAGTCTACGGGGAAAAAGCGGGAGGGGGGAAAACATTCAGTACTTC. It translates to CSASLRGKSGRGENIQYF.

The chain carries TRBV5-1 and TRBJ1-4; D not certain. The CDR3 contains 14 residues. Trimming took 0 bases from V and 6 from J, leaving 9 bases between them. Germline CDR1 SGHRS, CDR2 YFSETQ. In DNA form, the CDR3 reads TGCGCCAGCAGCTTGGGTAGGACCGATGAAAAACTGTTTTTT. Its translation is CASSLGRTDEKLFF.

At least ten counts were recorded for this clonotype. The chain is built from TRBV28 and TRBJ2-7; D possibly corresponds to TRBD1 (6 bases). CDR1 and CDR2 from the germline V gene are MDHEN and SYDVKM. The CDR3 has 13 residues. V was clipped by 3 bases and J by 7 bases, with 13 bases between them. The CDR3 protein is CASSLRLTGEQYF. The CDR3 DNA sequence: TGTGCCAGCAGTTTGCGGTTGACAGGAGAGCAGTACTTC.

This chain joins TRBV9 and TRBJ1-1; 7 nucleotides line up with TRBD1. The CDR3 has 14 residues. V shed 4 bases and J 2 bases; nucleotides not matched to a gene: 5. In germline, CDR1 is SGDLS, CDR2 YYNGEE. The CDR3 nucleotides are TGTGCCAGCAGCCCGGGACAGCTTAACACTGAAGCTTTCTTT. This codes for CASSPGQLNTEAFF.

The chain joins TRBV25-1 to TRBJ2-3; D is ambiguous. The CDR3 runs to 15 residues. Trimming left V 3 bases short and J 0 bases short, with 10 bases between. Per germline, CDR1 MGHDK and CDR2 SYGVNS. This CDR3 reads CASSERLTSTDTQYF. CDR3 bases: TGTGCCAGCAGTGAGCGGCTGACTAGCACAGATACGCAGTATTTT.

Only a few counts were recorded for this clonotype. The chain uses TRBV7-2 and TRBJ2-4; 10 nucleotides agree with TRBD1. J lost 6 bases, V lost 3 bases, and 2 bases had no gene match. Germline V CDR1 and CDR2: SGHTA, FQGNSA. The CDR3 sequence is 14 residues long. CDR3 protein: CASSLDRGTNIQYF. CDR3 nucleotide sequence: TGTGCCAGCAGCTTGGACAGGGGGACAAACATTCAGTACTTC.

The chain employs TRBV7-2 and TRBJ2-3; 10 nucleotides align to TRBD2. There are 13 residues in the CDR3. Germline assignment: CDR1 SGHTA and CDR2 FQGNSA. V lost 7 bases to trimming and J lost 5 bases; unmatched junction nucleotides: 3. The CDR3 reads CASNRLAGDTQYF. As DNA, the CDR3 is TGTGCCAGCAACAGACTAGCGGGAGATACGCAGTATTTT.

This chain connects TRBV20-1 to TRBJ1-6; TRBD1 agrees at 8 bases. V lost 5 bases, J lost 7 bases, and 4 bases stayed unmatched. The germline V gene has CDR1 DFQATT and CDR2 SNEGSKA (reference sequence). The CDR3 contains 13 residues. CDR3 sequence: CSAPDRGNSPLHF. The CDR3 bases are TGCAGTGCTCCAGACAGGGGAAATTCACCCCTCCACTTT.

V is TRBV18 and J is TRBJ1-1; D is perhaps TRBD1 (6 bases). The CDR3 extends over 13 amino acids. The ends were cut back, 7 bases at V and 2 bases at J, with 11 bases in the middle. Per the germline V gene, CDR1 is KGHSH and CDR2 is LQKENI. Written as DNA, the CDR3 is TGTGCCAGCTTCCAGGGGCACAACACTGAAGCTTTCTTT. Amino acid sequence: CASFQGHNTEAFF. The complete variable domain, with remaining parts taken from reference TRBV18 and TRBJ1-1, reads NAGVMQNPRHLVRRRGQEARLRCSPMKGHSHVYWYRQLPEEGLKFMVYLQKENIIDESGMPKERFSAEFPKEGPSILRIQQVVRGDSAAYFCASFQGHNTEAFFGQGTRLTVV.

The chain is built from TRBV29-1 and TRBJ2-1; 8 nucleotides align to TRBD2. The CDR3 totals 14 residues. In germline, CDR1 is SQVTM, CDR2 ANQGSEA. V gave up 6 bases and J gave up 7 bases; unmatched junction bases: 11. The CDR3 DNA reads TGCAGCGTCCCTCCGCGCGGGGGGCGGAATGAGCAGTTCTTC. It translates to CSVPPRGGRNEQFF.

This clonotype turned up a few times. The gene calls are TRBV6-1 and TRBJ2-4; possible D gene TRBD1, 7 bases. The CDR3 totals 15 residues. Germline values: CDR1 MNHNS, CDR2 SASEGT. V dropped 5 bases and J dropped 7 bases, with 18 bases sitting between them. The CDR3 reads CASSPHRGGGNIQYF. The CDR3 DNA follows: TGTGCCAGCAGTCCCCACAGGGGAGGCGGGAACATTCAGTACTTC.